These T cell receptor beta chains were read from a single sample in a study of cytomegalovirus exposure and HLA in healthy donors. This table comes from immunoSEQ multiplex PCR, and its TCRdb copy is limited to in-frame clones, with some not included. Here the sample table reports under 200,000 clones. The sample consisted of PBMCs. These receptors were collected from a woman under 30 in good health and CMV-seropositive. Each CDR3 is given with its conserved first and last residue. The D gene is left open where the match is weak.

>TRBD2|TRBV7-6|TRBJ2-1
CASSLAGEGYNEQFF
>.|TRBV9|TRBJ1-1
CASSRSTGSGEAFF
>.|TRBV13|TRBJ1-2
CASSSWGGSYGYTF
>.|TRBV7-2|TRBJ1-2
CASSLEPGVYYGYTF
>TRBD1|TRBV9|TRBJ1-2
CASSGDRAQNYGYTF
>TRBD1|TRBV6-1|TRBJ1-1
CASTSGTGIYTEAFF
>.|TRBV5-4|TRBJ1-1
CASSTWRTEAFF
>TRBD2|TRBV30|TRBJ2-7
CAWTSGASYEQYF
>.|TRBV15|TRBJ2-7
CATSRDWGPYEQYF
>.|TRBV5-1|TRBJ2-6
CASGGQNSGANVLTF
>.|TRBV9|TRBJ2-3
CASSVANADTQYF
>.|TRBV10-2|TRBJ1-2
CASSELRGGGYTF
>.|TRBV30|TRBJ1-2
CAWSDAHFAF
>TRBD2|TRBV6-5|TRBJ2-1
CASSYGGGVNEQFF
>TRBD1|TRBV5-1|TRBJ2-7
CASSGLDRGNEQYF
>.|TRBV27|TRBJ1-1
CASSLQENTEAFF
>.|TRBV4-1|TRBJ2-3
CASSQDLTYSTDTQYF
>.|TRBV5-1|TRBJ2-7
CASSLQWPPYEQYF
>TRBD1|TRBV5-1|TRBJ1-1
CASSSLAWGQGTNTEAFF
>TRBD1|TRBV5-1|TRBJ1-6
CASSLEQGVTPLHF
>.|TRBV4-2|TRBJ1-6
CASSQDYGGGSYNSPLHF
>.|TRBV7-9|TRBJ1-4
CASSPGLKEGEKLFF
>.|TRBV5-6|TRBJ2-7
CASSHQAEQYF
>.|TRBV12-2|TRBJ2-7
CASRLGFASGPRYEQYF
>TRBD2|TRBV4-3|TRBJ2-7
CASSQVSGASYEQYF
>.|TRBV5-1|TRBJ1-1
CASPTPGVNTEAFF
>TRBD2|TRBV5-8|TRBJ2-7
CASSPGTSGTDEQYF
>TRBD1|TRBV4-2|TRBJ2-3
CASSQTGQGLTDTQYF
>.|TRBV6-5|TRBJ1-1
CASSYSPGQYTEAFF
>.|TRBV7-3|TRBJ2-1
CASSPDSLDEQFF
>.|TRBV7-2|TRBJ1-4
CASSLMGSANEKLFF
>.|TRBV27|TRBJ2-1
CASSLIRGQGGNEQFF
>.|TRBV15|TRBJ2-3
CATSSQLGDTQYF